Here is one T cell receptor (beta chain) with its context. The method was immunoSEQ multiplex PCR; TCRdb's version includes in-frame clones alone and lacks a portion of them. This table holds around 92,000 clones, 85% to 95% found once. This sample was included in a study of OX40 agonist ivuxolimab in advanced cancers. This CDR3 is built from 13 residues. CDR1 is LGHNA and CDR2 is YSLEER in the germline V gene. This clonotype originated in an adult with an advanced solid tumor such as melanoma, head and neck, liver or kidney cancer. The chain carries TRBV4-3 and TRBJ2-4; possibly TRBD2 for D (7 bases). The sample was CD4+ or CD8+ T cells sorted from blood, taken in a trial of the OX40 agonist ivuxolimab. CDR3 sequence (DNA): TGCGCGGAGATTAGGGGGGGACCTCTGAATCAGTACTTC. Protein: CAEIRGGPLNQYF.